This TCR beta chain was captured in a study of OX40 agonist ivuxolimab in advanced cancers. Study in general: Each patient was given ivuxolimab into a vein every 2 weeks, at 0.01 to 10 mg/kg. A diagnosis of hepatocellular carcinoma, melanoma, renal cell or head and neck cancer was present in dose-escalation patients.

Germline trimming cut 2 bases from V and 10 bases from J; bases unmatched to any gene: 3. In germline, CDR1 is MNHEY, CDR2 SMNVEV (reference sequence). The CDR3 has 12 amino acids. Assay: immunoSEQ multiplex PCR; the TCRdb copy retains only in-frame clones and omits some. This sample has 28,000 or so clones, with more than 75% found just once. Findings and caveats of the study: Some nonresponders also had low normalized T-cell clonal expansion. At 0.1 to 3.0 mg/kg and by week 6, clonal expansion occurred in CD4+ and CD8+ blood T cells.

Comments on this clone: The antigen is undetermined.

The sample was CD4+ or CD8+ T cells sorted from blood, taken in a trial of the OX40 agonist ivuxolimab. The chain is built from TRBV27 and TRBJ2-3, with 7 nucleotides matching TRBD1. This receptor was taken from an adult with an advanced solid tumor such as melanoma, head and neck, liver or kidney cancer. CDR3 amino acids: CASSLLGTAQYF. The CDR3 bases are TGTGCCAGCAGTTTACTTGGGACAGCGCAGTATTTT.